The clone carrying this TCR beta chain appeared a single time. This entry comes from a study of blood T cell repertoires in COVID-19. Study-level information: Sites in the United States, Italy and Spain provided acute and convalescent COVID-19 samples. PBMCs, B-cell-depleted T cells, or T cells provided the cDNA or gDNA that made up the material.

Per the study methods: How many nucleated cells were present was estimated from reference gene primer amplification. Sequencing was performed with immunoSEQ multiplex PCR; in TCRdb, only in-frame clones are kept and a portion is missing. The V and J calls and clone size come from that table; D and trimming were worked out from the DNA. Of over 150,000 clones listed, around 74% are singletons. The CDR3 totals 15 residues. Trimming at V came to 5 bases and at J to 3 bases, leaving 7 bases not matched to a gene. The germline CDR1 and CDR2 sequences are MDHEN and SYDVKM. The receptor was isolated from a woman of 80 years or more with acute or convalescent COVID-19. Sequences were obtained from peripheral blood. The gene calls are TRBV28 and TRBJ2-3; TRBD1 agrees at 8 bases. The CDR3 here is CASSPRTGKTDTQYF. CDR3 DNA: TGTGCCAGCAGTCCTAGGACAGGGAAAACAGATACGCAGTATTTT.